The 22 T cell receptor beta chains below were found in one sample sequenced in a study of OX40 agonist ivuxolimab in advanced cancers. Here immunoSEQ multiplex PCR was the method, and the copy in TCRdb shows in-frame clones only, minus some. The sample lists tens of thousands of clones, about 89% occurring once. The sequencing here drew on CD4+ or CD8+ T cells sorted from blood, taken in a trial of the OX40 agonist ivuxolimab. These receptors all stem from an adult with an advanced solid tumor such as melanoma, head and neck, liver or kidney cancer.

The gene calls are TRBV7-9 and TRBJ2-1; D is unresolved. Trimming stripped 6 bases from V and 6 bases from J, with 12 bases between. The CDR3 contains 13 residues. Germline V CDR1 and CDR2: SEHNR, FQNEAQ (reference sequence). The DNA of the CDR3 is TGTGCCAGCAGTCGGCAGACCCCCAATGAGCAGTTCTTC. It specifies CASSRQTPNEQFF.

The chain employs TRBV7-2 and TRBJ2-1; 7 bases match TRBD2. Germline V lookup: CDR1 SGHTA, CDR2 FQGNSA. The CDR3 covers 15 residues. V lost 0 bases, J lost 4 bases, and 3 bases stayed unmatched. The CDR3 loop is CASSLAPGLYNEQFF. The DNA of the CDR3 is TGTGCCAGCAGCTTAGCCCCGGGACTATACAATGAGCAGTTCTTC.

The chain has TRBV5-6 and TRBJ2-1; 9 nucleotides line up with TRBD1. This CDR3 has 15 residues. Germline loops: CDR1 SGHDT, CDR2 YYEEEE. The V segment lost 4 bases and the J segment 6 bases; nucleotides outside the gene matches: 8. CDR3 sequence: CASSDGTGSPNEQFF. CDR3 coding DNA: TGTGCCAGCAGCGACGGGACAGGGTCCCCCAATGAGCAGTTCTTC. The whole variable domain, remainder taken from reference TRBV5-6 and TRBJ2-1, is DAGVTQSPTHLIKTRGQQVTLRCSPKSGHDTVSWYQQALGQGPQFIFQYYEEEERQRGNFPDRFSGHQFPNYSSELNVNALLLGDSALYLCASSDGTGSPNEQFFGPGTRLTVL.

Of note for this clone: Different DNA sequences within this sample yield the same CDR3. The rearrangement uses TRBV25-1 and TRBJ1-6; D not resolved. Between the trimmed V and J ends, which lost 5 bases and 5 bases, there was a span of 7 bases. CDR1 is MGHDK and CDR2 is SYGVNS in the germline V gene. This CDR3 has 13 residues. As DNA, the CDR3 is TGTGCCAGCAGTCCAGGAAATAATTCACCCCTCCACTTT. As protein: CASSPGNNSPLHF.

The rearrangement uses TRBV2 and TRBJ2-1; tentatively, D is TRBD1 or TRBD2 (6 bases each). CDR3 length equals 15 residues. Trimming shortened V by 7 bases and J by 7 bases, and 20 bases separated the two germline ends. Germline V gene lookup returns CDR1 SNHLY and CDR2 FYNNEI. The CDR3, as DNA: TGTGCCAGCAAGGGGGATAGCGGAGCAAGGAATGAGCAGTTCTTC. As protein: CASKGDSGARNEQFF.

This chain links TRBV7-9 with TRBJ2-3, with D tentatively TRBD2 (6 bases). The CDR3 totals 14 residues. The V end lost 11 bases, the J end lost 2 bases, and 17 bases lay between the germline ends. CDR1 and CDR2 from the germline V gene are SEHNR and FQNEAQ (reference sequence). DNA for the CDR3: TGTGCCGGACACCGACTAGTTAACACAGATACGCAGTATTTT. Translation: CAGHRLVNTDTQYF. Full variable domain (missing parts from reference TRBV7-9 and TRBJ2-3): DTGVSQNPRHKITKRGQNVTFRCDPISEHNRLYWYRQTLGQGPEFLTYFQNEAQLEKSRLLSDRFSAERPKGSFSTLEIQRTEQGDSAMYLCAGHRLVNTDTQYFGPGTRLTVL.

This clone was counted once. The chain is built from TRBV4-3 and TRBJ2-5; no clear D. Germline lookup yields CDR1 LGHNA and CDR2 YSLEER. The V and J ends lost 0 bases and 2 bases respectively, with 10 bases between them. CDR3 size: 15 residues. CDR3 DNA sequence: TGCGCCAGCAGCCAAGATTTAGGAGCTCAAGAGACCCAGTACTTC. It yields the protein CASSQDLGAQETQYF.

The chain is built from TRBV9 and TRBJ2-3; D perhaps matches TRBD2 (6 bases). The CDR3 has 16 residues. V gave up 0 bases and J gave up 0 bases, with 11 bases separating them. Germline V gene sequence: CDR1 SGDLS, CDR2 YYNGEE. CDR3 amino acids: CASSVGGGVSTDTQYF. In DNA form, the CDR3 reads TGTGCCAGCAGCGTAGGTGGCGGGGTTAGCACAGATACGCAGTATTTT.

The chain has TRBV5-1 and TRBJ2-3; 13 bases map to TRBD2. V lost 4 bases to trimming and J lost 3 bases; unmatched junction nucleotides: 5. The CDR3 has 16 amino acids. Germline loops: CDR1 SGHRS, CDR2 YFSETQ. The CDR3 nucleotides are TGCGCCAGCAGCGACGGACTAGCGGGAGTTACAGATACGCAGTATTTT. Its translation is CASSDGLAGVTDTQYF. Full variable domain (remainder filled in from reference TRBV5-1 and TRBJ2-3): KAGVTQTPRYLIKTRGQQVTLSCSPISGHRSVSWYQQTPGQGLQFLFEYFSETQRNKGNFPGRFSGRQFSNSRSEMNVSTLELGDSALYLCASSDGLAGVTDTQYFGPGTRLTVL.

A word on this clone: A junction end diverges from the germline sequence, so it may reflect a read error. The CDR3 reads CASSRGGGNTEAFF. The CDR3, as DNA: TGTGCTAGCAGCCGAGGGGGGGGGAACACTGAAGCTTTCTTT. The chain joins TRBV7-7 to TRBJ1-1, with D perhaps TRBD1 (6 bases). The CDR3 contains 14 residues. Germline CDR1 SSHAT, CDR2 FNYEAQ (reference sequence).

This clone has just one count. The chain carries TRBV4-1 and TRBJ2-7; the match to TRBD1 covers 9 bases. The CDR3 extends over 16 amino acids. The germline V gene encodes CDR1 MGHRA and CDR2 YSYEKL. The J segment lost 3 bases and the V segment lost 1 base, leaving 7 bases of the junction unmatched. The CDR3: CASSQVPGTGSYEQYF. CDR3 coding DNA: TGCGCCAGCAGCCAAGTCCCCGGGACAGGGAGCTACGAGCAGTACTTC.

The gene calls are TRBV6-1 and TRBJ2-7, with D uncertain. Trimming cost V 0 bases and J 2 bases, with 11 bases left between them. CDR3 size: 15 residues. CDR1 and CDR2 (germline): MNHNS, SASEGT. In nucleotides, the CDR3 is TGTGCCAGCAGTGAAGCGCTTATACAGACCTACGAGCAGTACTTC. Protein sequence: CASSEALIQTYEQYF.

The CDR3 spells CASSSHRSEPQHF. In nucleotides, the CDR3 is TGTGCCAGCAGTTCACACCGATCCGAGCCCCAGCATTTT. V gene TRBV28 combines with J gene TRBJ1-5; no clear D gene. The ends were cut back, 4 bases at V and 8 bases at J, with 12 bases in the middle. This CDR3 contains 13 residues. Germline-derived CDR1 and CDR2 are MDHEN and SYDVKM.

The CDR3 nucleotides are TGTGCTAGTGGTTTGAATCCGACTTTCGAGCAGTACTTC. Translating it yields CASGLNPTFEQYF. This chain uses TRBV12-5 with TRBJ2-7; D uncertain. There are 13 residues in the CDR3. The germline gives CDR1 LGHNT, CDR2 FRNRAP. V lost 2 bases to trimming and J lost 6 bases, with 11 bases between them.

The chain carries TRBV4-3 and TRBJ2-5; D unresolved. The J call is in doubt because the DNA end fits TRBJ2-7 better. The CDR3 has 15 residues. Per germline, CDR1 LGHNA and CDR2 YSLEER. The CDR3 DNA reads TGCGCCAGCAGCCTCCTTAGGGCCACGATCTACGAGCAGTACTTC. Amino acids: CASSLLRATIYEQYF.

The genes are TRBV27 and TRBJ1-1; perhaps TRBD1 as D (5 bases). The CDR3 has 17 residues. Germline values: CDR1 MNHEY, CDR2 SMNVEV (reference sequence). V was shortened by 1 base and J by 4 bases, with 19 bases between the two germline ends. The CDR3 is CASSLFPQDFAVTEAFF. In DNA, the CDR3 is TGTGCCAGCAGTTTATTCCCACAGGACTTCGCGGTCACTGAAGCTTTCTTT.

This clone was picked up one time. This rearrangement joins TRBV19 to TRBJ2-3; D possibly corresponds to TRBD1 (6 bases). CDR1 is LNHDA and CDR2 is SQIVND in the germline V gene (reference sequence). V was cut by 0 bases and J by 0 bases, with 16 bases left in between. This CDR3 is 18 amino acids long. The CDR3 here is CASSIDRPETGSTDTQYF. Here the CDR3 DNA reads TGTGCCAGTAGTATAGATCGGCCCGAGACAGGAAGCACAGATACGCAGTATTTT.

The rearrangement joins TRBV28 to TRBJ1-1; possibly TRBD1 for D (6 bases). V dropped 2 bases and J dropped 7 bases, with 20 bases sitting between them. CDR3 size: 16 residues. The germline gives CDR1 MDHEN, CDR2 SYDVKM. The CDR3: CASSLQVEGGVDEAFF. CDR3 nucleotides: TGTGCCAGCAGTTTACAGGTCGAAGGGGGTGTTGATGAAGCTTTCTTT.

By sample fraction, this clone is medium-sized. V usage is TRBV5-1 and J usage is TRBJ2-2; D is unresolved. Germline loops: CDR1 SGHRS, CDR2 YFSETQ. Trimming took 1 base from V and 6 from J, leaving 16 bases between them. This CDR3 is built from 16 residues. The CDR3 DNA reads TGCGCCAGCAGCTTGTTTGGCGGCCGTACGGCCGGGGAGCTGTTTTTT. Translated: CASSLFGGRTAGELFF.

V and J are TRBV19 and TRBJ2-7; D might be TRBD2 (6 bases). Germline V gene data show CDR1 as LNHDA and CDR2 as SQIVND (reference sequence). The V end lost 10 bases, the J end lost 7 bases, and 20 bases lay between the germline ends. The CDR3 runs to 13 residues. The CDR3 DNA sequence: TGTGCCACCAATGGACTAACCTCGGGGGAGCAGTACTTC. This gives the protein CATNGLTSGEQYF.

The V and J genes are TRBV5-1 and TRBJ1-5; tentative D call: TRBD1 (5 bases). This CDR3 comprises 17 residues. V dropped 0 bases and J dropped 3 bases, with 16 bases sitting between them. Per the germline V gene, CDR1 is SGHRS and CDR2 is YFSETQ. The CDR3 loop is CASSLAGRGETNQPQHF. In DNA form, the CDR3 reads TGCGCCAGCAGCTTGGCCGGCCGGGGGGAGACCAATCAGCCCCAGCATTTT.

The genes are TRBV6-4 and TRBJ1-6; 7 bases match TRBD1. The CDR3 is 14 residues long. V shed 7 bases and J 8 bases; nucleotides not matched to a gene: 8. The germline V gene has CDR1 MRHNA and CDR2 SNTAGT. The CDR3 DNA sequence: TGTGCCAGCAATCCGGGCAGGGGGGATTCACCCCTCCACTTT. Translated, it gives CASNPGRGDSPLHF.